This T cell receptor beta chain is drawn from a study of T cell responses to AZD1222 COVID-19 vaccine. The study's findings and limits: There were repertoire samples only from the period after the peak T cell response. Donors were mostly white British, more females; clonal diversity possibly underestimated.

The table came from immunoSEQ multiplex PCR; TCRdb's copy has only in-frame clones and leaves some out. The sample includes tens of thousands of clones, about 85% of them seen just once. This CDR3 region has 15 residues. V gave up 4 bases and J gave up 2 bases; unmatched junction bases: 8. From germline, CDR1 is SGHKS and CDR2 YYEKEE (reference sequence). This clone appeared a few times. Its antigen is unknown. The rearrangement joins TRBV5-5 to TRBJ2-7; TRBD2 matches at 8 bases. The receptor's source is an adult in good health. The source was peripheral blood, collected on day 0 of AZD1222 vaccination. DNA of the CDR3: TGTGCCAGCAGCCGGGAGGGACGCTTAACCTACGAGCAGTACTTC. Encoded protein: CASSREGRLTYEQYF.